This is a list of T cell receptor beta chains from one sample in a study of beta chain features in type 1 diabetes. TCRdb's table, derived via immunoSEQ multiplex PCR, lists solely in-frame clones and lacks some. The sample has more than 150,000 clones, over 8.5% seen once. The sequencing input was central memory CD4+ T cells from blood. These receptors were taken from a man aged 18 to 35 in good health. CDR3s include the opening cysteine and the closing phenylalanine or tryptophan. D genes are given only for firm matches. Clone size is given for some rows only: seen once, a few or many times, or a class if the clone is expanded.

DNA	CDR3	V	J	D	size
TGCAGTGGTGGCCTATCCTACGAGCAGTACTTC	CSGGLSYEQYF	TRBV20-1	TRBJ2-7	-	few
TGTGCCAGCAGCCCCCCCACCGGTGGGCAGTTCTTC	CASSPPTGGQFF	TRBV14	TRBJ2-1	-	few
TGTGCCAGCAGCCCCCGCGGACAGGGGAAGACCCAGTACTTC	CASSPRGQGKTQYF	TRBV7-9	TRBJ2-5	TRBD1	-
TGTGCGGGGCAGGGAGGCCTGGGGAACACTGAAGCTTTCTTT	CAGQGGLGNTEAFF	TRBV30	TRBJ1-1	-	few
TGTGCCAGCAGTTCAACAGGGGTCTCCTACAATGAGCAGTTCTTC	CASSSTGVSYNEQFF	TRBV6-5	TRBJ2-1	TRBD1	-
TGCAGCGTTGGCCCCGGGACAGGGGGGACTAATGAAAAACTGTTTTTT	CSVGPGTGGTNEKLFF	TRBV29-1	TRBJ1-4	TRBD1	-
TGTGCCAGCAGTCAATCCAACAGGGGGAGCGGAGGGAATTCACCCCTCCACTTT	CASSQSNRGSGGNSPLHF	TRBV28	TRBJ1-6	TRBD1	many
TGTGCCAGCAGCGTAACAGGAAACCAGTATGGCTACACCTTC	CASSVTGNQYGYTF	TRBV9	TRBJ1-2	-	-
TGCGCCAGCAGCCGTCAAAGCAGGGGGCAGGAGACCCAGTACTTC	CASSRQSRGQETQYF	TRBV4-3	TRBJ2-5	TRBD1	-
TGTGCCAGTAGTATCCTTCCAGGGAGGGAGGATCAGCCCCAGCATTTT	CASSILPGREDQPQHF	TRBV19	TRBJ1-5	-	-
TGTGCCAGCAGCCAAGTCGGGACTAGCGGGGCGTACTTC	CASSQVGTSGAYF	TRBV14	TRBJ2-5	TRBD2	few
TGTGCCAGCAGCCAAGGTCGGACTAGCGGGAGGGGTCAGTACTTC	CASSQGRTSGRGQYF	TRBV14	TRBJ2-4	TRBD2	few
TGTGCCAGCAGCTTGGACGGGTATGGCGAGCAGTACTTC	CASSLDGYGEQYF	TRBV7-6	TRBJ2-7	-	-
TGCGCCAGCAGCCTCGGGACTAGTATGCATGAGCAGTTCTTC	CASSLGTSMHEQFF	TRBV5-1	TRBJ2-1	TRBD2	few
TGTGCCAGCAGCAGGGCAGGGGTGGGGGAGACCCAGTACTTC	CASSRAGVGETQYF	TRBV7-2	TRBJ2-5	-	few
TGTGCCAGCAGTTTAAAGCCTGGGACAGGGAGTACAAAACTGTTTTTT	CASSLKPGTGSTKLFF	TRBV27	TRBJ1-4	TRBD1	-
TGTGCCAGTACCAGGGGGACTAGCGGACACAATGAGCAGTTCTTC	CASTRGTSGHNEQFF	TRBV6-5	TRBJ2-1	TRBD2	few
TGTGCCAGCAGTCTGACAGCAGAAAAACTGTTTTTT	CASSLTAEKLFF	TRBV25-1	TRBJ1-4	-	-
TGTGCCAGCAGTTTAAAATTAGGACAGGGCGAGCAGTACTTC	CASSLKLGQGEQYF	TRBV28	TRBJ2-7	TRBD1	-
TGTGCCAGCAGCTTGAAAAGGGCAGGACCCACAGATACGCAGTATTTT	CASSLKRAGPTDTQYF	TRBV4-2	TRBJ2-3	-	few
TGTGCCAGCAGCGTTTTAGGACAGAACAATGAGCAGTTCTTC	CASSVLGQNNEQFF	TRBV9	TRBJ2-1	-	-
TGCAGCGTAATCGAGACAGTCATGAACACTGAAGCTTTCTTT	CSVIETVMNTEAFF	TRBV29-1	TRBJ1-1	-	few
TGTGCCAGCAGTCCCTCCCTACTAGCGGGAGGGCCTGACGAGCAGTACTTC	CASSPSLLAGGPDEQYF	TRBV28	TRBJ2-7	TRBD2	few
TGCGCCAGCAGCCAAGAGGGACAGTATGAAAAACTGTTTTTT	CASSQEGQYEKLFF	TRBV4-1	TRBJ1-4	TRBD1	-
TGTGCCAGCAGCCACGGTGGGCAGCTGAACACTGAAGCTTTCTTT	CASSHGGQLNTEAFF	TRBV7-9	TRBJ1-1	-	-
TGTGCCAGCAAACGGGAGGGGGCAGATACGCAGTATTTT	CASKREGADTQYF	TRBV7-2	TRBJ2-3	TRBD2	-
TGTGCCAGCTCAACAGGCTCAGGGGATAACACTGAAGCTTTCTTT	CASSTGSGDNTEAFF	TRBV18	TRBJ1-1	-	-
TGTGCCAGCAGCTTACTAGGGTTACCGGAGACCCAGTACTTC	CASSLLGLPETQYF	TRBV7-3	TRBJ2-5	-	-
TGCAGTGCCGACGCGGTCGGCTACACCTTC	CSADAVGYTF	TRBV20-1	TRBJ1-2	-	many
TGTGCCAGTATCCCTACAGGGGGCAACACTGAAGCTTTCTTT	CASIPTGGNTEAFF	TRBV19	TRBJ1-1	TRBD1	few
TGTGCCAGCAGCACAACCCCAGGGGCGCGGGCTTTCTTT	CASSTTPGARAFF	TRBV14	TRBJ1-1	-	few
TGTGCGACCTACGAAGAGACCCAGTACTTC	CATYEETQYF	TRBV6-1	TRBJ2-5	-	-
TGTGCCAGCAGCTTGGTGAGCGGTACCCAAGAGACCCAGTACTTC	CASSLVSGTQETQYF	TRBV5-6	TRBJ2-5	-	-
TGTGCCAGCAACATCGCGGGATATGAAGCTTTCTTT	CASNIAGYEAFF	TRBV28	TRBJ1-1	-	few
TGTGCCAGCAGCCGGACCCAAACAGGCTATGGCTACACCTTC	CASSRTQTGYGYTF	TRBV16	TRBJ1-2	-	many
TGTGCCAGCAGTTTACAACAGGGGAGTTGGGCCTTC	CASSLQQGSWAF	TRBV28	TRBJ2-7	TRBD1	-
TGCAGCGTTGGAGGTGGTTCAGCGAACACCGGGGAGCTGTTTTTT	CSVGGGSANTGELFF	TRBV29-1	TRBJ2-2	-	-
TGCAGCGTCAGACCGGACAGCTCCTACGAGCAGTACTTC	CSVRPDSSYEQYF	TRBV29-1	TRBJ2-7	-	few
TGTGCCAGCAGTCGACTAGCGGGGATGACAGATACGCAGTATTTT	CASSRLAGMTDTQYF	TRBV2	TRBJ2-3	TRBD2	-
TGTGCCAGCAGCCGGGACTCTCCTTACAATGAGCAGTTCTTC	CASSRDSPYNEQFF	TRBV7-2	TRBJ2-1	-	-
TGCGCCAGCAGCCTCCGGGGATCTACAGATACGCAGTATTTT	CASSLRGSTDTQYF	TRBV4-3	TRBJ2-3	-	many
TGCGCCAGCGGATCCCTTTTTAGCGGGAGGGCCGCAGATACGCAGTATTTT	CASGSLFSGRAADTQYF	TRBV4-1	TRBJ2-3	TRBD2	many
TGTGCCAGCAGTTTTAGCGGGAGTGGTTACAATGAGCAGTTCTTC	CASSFSGSGYNEQFF	TRBV28	TRBJ2-1	TRBD2	-
TGTGCCAGCCGCGGCGAATCCAATGAGCAGTTCTTC	CASRGESNEQFF	TRBV7-6	TRBJ2-1	-	-
TGTGCCAGCAGTGATATGCCCGTTGGCACTGAAGCTTTCTTT	CASSDMPVGTEAFF	TRBV2	TRBJ1-1	-	-
TGTGCCAGCAGCCCCCATCGGAACGGACCCTATGGCTACACCTTC	CASSPHRNGPYGYTF	TRBV14	TRBJ1-2	-	-
TGTGCCAGCAGTTACTCCGGGACAGGGAACTACGAGCAGTACTTC	CASSYSGTGNYEQYF	TRBV6-5	TRBJ2-7	TRBD1	few
TGTGCCAGCTCAACCAGCGGCTACTATGGCTACACCTTC	CASSTSGYYGYTF	TRBV18	TRBJ1-2	-	-
TGTGCCAGCAGCCAGACTCGACTAGTTCAATCTCACGAGCAGTACTTC	CASSQTRLVQSHEQYF	TRBV7-9	TRBJ2-7	-	-
TGTGCCACCAGCAGAGATGTAGAGCCCCAGCATTTT	CATSRDVEPQHF	TRBV15	TRBJ1-5	-	few
TGTGCCAGCAGTTTAGTCGACAGGACTTACGAGCAGTACTTC	CASSLVDRTYEQYF	TRBV27	TRBJ2-7	-	once
TGTGCCAGCTCCCTAGGAGGGGTGGGTGAGACCCAGTACTTC	CASSLGGVGETQYF	TRBV28	TRBJ2-5	-	-